These 13 T cell receptor beta chains came from one sample sequenced in a study of T-cell memory formation after mild COVID-19. TCRdb independently ran MiXCR on the 5' RACE reads; one entry per CDR3 protein. Among a few hundred thousand distinct CDR3 sequences listed, roughly 15% were seen once. Material for sequencing was PBMCs or a T cell subset sorted from them (not recorded which). Receptor source: a man between 18 and 29 years old who had mild COVID-19 (a few samples of this study predate the infection). Cell type and time point are not known.

The chain employs TRBV12-3 or TRBV12-4 and TRBJ1-5, with D possibly being TRBD1 (6 bases). There are 15 residues in the CDR3. With 2 bases removed from V and 5 bases from J, the gap between germline ends came to 13 bases. The CDR3 region is CASSLNQGNHQPQHF. The DNA of the CDR3 is TGTGCCAGCAGTTTAAATCAGGGGAATCATCAGCCCCAGCATTTT.

This clonotype was counted at least ten times. This rearrangement joins TRBV12-3 or TRBV12-4 to TRBJ1-2, with D possibly TRBD1 on 6 matching bases. CDR3 length: 15 residues. Trimming removed 3 bases from V and 4 bases from J, with 15 bases in between. As DNA, the CDR3 is TGTGCCAGCAGTTTCATAACAGGGTTAAGCTATGGCTACACCTTC. Translating gives CASSFITGLSYGYTF.

The chain uses TRBV6-2 or TRBV6-3 and TRBJ2-1; the match to TRBD1 covers 7 bases. V was pared by 10 bases and J by 9 bases, with 9 bases of the junction left unmatched. Germline values: CDR1 MNHEY, CDR2 SVGEGT. CDR3 length: 12 residues. CDR3 coding DNA: TGTGCCACTTCACCAAGACAGGGTGAGCAGTTCTTC. Translated, it gives CATSPRQGEQFF.

This clonotype was counted a few times. The chain employs TRBV12-3 or TRBV12-4 and TRBJ2-3, with a possible D match to TRBD2 (5 bases). With 6 bases removed from V and 6 bases from J, the gap between germline ends came to 19 bases. CDR3 length equals 15 residues. This CDR3 reads CASRYDPRRGDTQYF. CDR3 nucleotide sequence: TGTGCCAGCAGATATGATCCCCGTCGGGGTGATACGCAGTATTTT.

This clonotype has just a few counts. The CDR3 loop reads CASSHLTGTAYEQYF. The CDR3, as DNA: TGCGCCAGCAGCCACTTAACCGGGACAGCCTACGAGCAGTACTTC. The chain couples TRBV4-1 to TRBJ2-7; TRBD1 agrees at 7 bases. The V segment lost 3 bases and the J segment 2 bases; nucleotides outside the gene matches: 7. This CDR3 is 15 amino acids long. The germline gives CDR1 MGHRA, CDR2 YSYEKL.

The rearrangement uses TRBV20-1 and TRBJ1-2; 10 bases fit TRBD1. The CDR3 extends over 13 amino acids. Germline CDR1 is DFQATT and CDR2 is SNEGSKA (reference sequence). Trimming at V came to 6 bases and at J to 9 bases, leaving 10 bases not matched to a gene. The CDR3 loop is CSAPDRGLRSYTF. CDR3 bases: TGCAGTGCGCCTGACAGGGGGCTTAGGAGCTACACCTTC.

The chain has TRBV28 and TRBJ1-5; 7 positions match TRBD1. The length of the CDR3 is 13 residues. After removal of 2 bases from V and 12 bases from J, the junction contained 7 bases not matched to a gene. Per the germline V gene, CDR1 is MDHEN and CDR2 is SYDVKM. The CDR3 sequence is CASSLGADRLQHF. The DNA for the CDR3 is TGTGCCAGCAGTTTAGGCGCGGACAGGCTCCAGCATTTT.

This clonotype showed up just a few times. V usage is TRBV21-1 and J usage is TRBJ2-5; the table calls TRBD1, which could not be checked here. TRBV21-1 is deemed a pseudogene. The CDR3 contains 12 residues. CDR3 region: CATPGAGETQYF. The CDR3, as DNA: TGTGCCACCCCGGGGGCCGGAGAGACCCAGTACTTC.

This clonotype came up a few times. J is TRBJ1-1 and V is TRBV4-1; D perhaps matches TRBD1 (5 bases). Per germline, CDR1 MGHRA and CDR2 YSYEKL. The CDR3 runs to 14 residues. Trimming stripped 1 base from V and 6 bases from J, with 12 bases between. CDR3 bases: TGCGCCAGCAGCCAAGTGGGGGGACCGCCTGAAGCTTTCTTT. It translates to CASSQVGGPPEAFF.

The J gene is TRBJ1-2, the V gene TRBV7-2, with D perhaps matching TRBD1 (6 bases). The CDR3 runs 13 residues. The V gene's germline CDR1 is SGHTA and CDR2 FQGNSA. With 5 bases removed from V and 8 bases from J, the gap between germline ends came to 15 bases. In nucleotides, the CDR3 is TGTGCCAGCAGCCCTGGACAGCCAACGGGCTACACCTTC. Amino acid sequence: CASSPGQPTGYTF.

The chain has TRBV7-7 and TRBJ2-5, with 10 bases identical to TRBD2. The V segment lost 4 bases and the J segment 2 bases; nucleotides outside the gene matches: 4. This CDR3 region has 15 residues. Germline V gene sequence: CDR1 SSHAT, CDR2 FNYEAQ (reference sequence). CDR3 region: CASSSGLAEQETQYF. The CDR3 DNA reads TGTGCCAGCAGCTCCGGACTAGCGGAGCAAGAGACCCAGTACTTC.

The rearrangement uses TRBV5-1 and TRBJ2-5; D unclear. Germline lookup yields CDR1 SGHRS and CDR2 YFSETQ. This CDR3 has 14 amino acids. Trimming left V 4 bases short and J 5 bases short, with 15 bases between. DNA of the CDR3: TGCGCCAGCAGCCCAACACTGAGGCGGGAGACCCAGTACTTC. Protein: CASSPTLRRETQYF.

This chain's CDR3 is CASSSSGSRYNEQFF. The CDR3 DNA reads as TGTGCCAGCAGTTCCTCAGGGTCCAGATACAATGAGCAGTTCTTC. The rearrangement uses TRBV27 and TRBJ2-1; D might be TRBD1 (5 bases). CDR1 and CDR2 from the germline V gene are MNHEY and SMNVEV (reference sequence). V dropped 4 bases and J dropped 4 bases, with 14 bases sitting between them. The CDR3 is made up of 15 amino acids.